Listed below are T cell receptor beta chains from one sample, sequenced in a study of cytomegalovirus exposure and HLA in healthy donors. Here immunoSEQ multiplex PCR was the method, and the copy in TCRdb shows in-frame clones only, minus some. The sample lists 110,000 to 150,000 clones, 75% to 80% occurring once. The sequencing input was PBMCs. The receptor set was obtained from a woman between 18 and 29 years old in good health and CMV-seropositive. CDR3s include the opening cysteine and the closing phenylalanine or tryptophan.

cdr3_aa,v_call,j_call
CASSYSTTNYGYTF,TRBV6-5,TRBJ1-2
CASSYGRGNTEAFF,TRBV6-5,TRBJ1-1
CASGATGRGSPLHF,TRBV12-5,TRBJ1-6
CAWSVKGSGGVSTDTQYF,TRBV30,TRBJ2-3
CASSPGTGVHSPLHF,TRBV5-8,TRBJ1-6
CASSVEPRGTDTQYF,TRBV9,TRBJ2-3
CASSLAPGVVNEQFF,TRBV11-2,TRBJ2-1
CASSLQGDGPPLHF,TRBV5-1,TRBJ1-6
CASSSPLGTGGNYGYTF,TRBV11-2,TRBJ1-2
CASSTTGGSTEAFF,TRBV27,TRBJ1-1
CASSSHSGGRTDTQYF,TRBV19,TRBJ2-3
CASDRAISGNTIYF,TRBV2,TRBJ1-3
CASNFGGSNYEQYF,TRBV6-1,TRBJ2-7
CAISEGGAVSNTGELFF,TRBV10-3,TRBJ2-2
CASSHAGTAFTYEQYF,TRBV5-1,TRBJ2-7
CASSLGGDRVLYEQYF,TRBV11-2,TRBJ2-7
CASSQDSRVSGANVLTF,TRBV4-2,TRBJ2-6
CASSLQGALGSPLHF,TRBV19,TRBJ1-6
CATSRDVGQGLSGNTIYF,TRBV15,TRBJ1-3
CASSPIGAGANPIEQFF,TRBV18,TRBJ2-1
CAINSVIEAFF,TRBV6-1,TRBJ1-1
CASSASSIPQGGEQYF,TRBV9,TRBJ2-7
CASISRAATDTQYF,TRBV7-9,TRBJ2-3
CASSRTGNNEQFF,TRBV18,TRBJ2-1
CASRTGDSAYNEQFF,TRBV19,TRBJ2-1
CASSQDNSYEQYF,TRBV4-2,TRBJ2-7
CSVGVAGAGYTF,TRBV29-1,TRBJ1-2
CASSLQGFDTEAFF,TRBV5-1,TRBJ1-1
CASSIPDRSSNTGELFF,TRBV7-8,TRBJ2-2
CASTTGQGHTDTQYF,TRBV19,TRBJ2-3
CASSPGSQRDTQYF,TRBV18,TRBJ2-3
CASSQEGRSLDEQYF,TRBV4-1,TRBJ2-7
CASSENFMTGELFF,TRBV10-1,TRBJ2-2
CASSGLAGGGDEQYF,TRBV6-1,TRBJ2-7
CASSLAGGRRTQYF,TRBV11-2,TRBJ2-5
CASSWGRLAETDTQYF,TRBV7-9,TRBJ2-3
CASRLEQVLNQPQHF,TRBV6-1,TRBJ1-5
CASSSYPGQKNTGELFF,TRBV5-5,TRBJ2-2
CASSRQGDTEAFF,TRBV6-1,TRBJ1-1
CAWSGGNNSPLHF,TRBV30,TRBJ1-6
CASSQDGSYGYTF,TRBV14,TRBJ1-2
CASSTWAGTGFYEQYF,TRBV19,TRBJ2-7
CASSPGKTYEQYF,TRBV5-1,TRBJ2-7
CASSRDRGNTIYF,TRBV6-6,TRBJ1-3
CASTLASGSYEQYF,TRBV28,TRBJ2-7
CASSGQGRVDEQFF,TRBV2,TRBJ2-1
CASTSGTGYYEQYF,TRBV28,TRBJ2-7
CASSTGTGIYEQYF,TRBV7-9,TRBJ2-7
CASSLLSQTKNTGELFF,TRBV27,TRBJ2-2
CASRGQGTTYEQYF,TRBV2,TRBJ2-7
CASSYGQEGNEQYF,TRBV6-6,TRBJ2-7
CASSLGWQGSSPLHF,TRBV11-2,TRBJ1-6
CASRTEANQPQHF,TRBV19,TRBJ1-5
CASREQGADGANVLTF,TRBV6-1,TRBJ2-6